This note documents a single TCR beta chain sequence. Using RNA transcripts, the TCR beta CDR3 regions were amplified. RT-PCR in the first round used HTBI primers; a second-round multiplex PCR followed. TCRdb ran MiXCR on the multiplex PCR reads and lists one entry per CDR3 protein. Here the sample spans 740,000 or so distinct CDR3 sequences, roughly 41% being singletons. The source of the sample is a study of Graves' ophthalmopathy and Graves' hyperthyroidism. This CDR3 spans 13 amino acids. Between the trimmed V and J ends, which lost 1 base and 7 bases, there was a span of 13 bases. The V gene's germline CDR1 is DFQATT and CDR2 SNEGSKA (reference sequence). Patients with other autoimmune diseases, uncontrolled infections, pregnancy or lactation were excluded. Someone took the PBMCs out of approximately 10 ml of fresh peripheral blood.

V gene TRBV20-1 combines with J gene TRBJ1-2, with D possibly being TRBD1 (5 bases). The sequence derives from an adult man with Graves' ophthalmopathy. Sequenced material: peripheral blood. The chain's CDR3 is CSARGDGGSGYTF. The CDR3, as DNA: TGCAGTGCTAGAGGGGACGGGGGGTCTGGCTACACCTTC.